This T cell receptor beta chain stems from a study of blood T cell repertoires in COVID-19. The ends lost 8 bases at V and 3 bases at J; junction bases unmatched: 6. The CDR3 extends over 13 amino acids. Sequencing used immunoSEQ multiplex PCR; TCRdb keeps in-frame clones, though not all of them. The sample includes hundreds of thousands of clones, approximately 85% seen only once; the top ten take approximately 8.8%. This TCR was sampled from a man aged 18 to 35 with active or convalescent COVID-19. This chain uses TRBV12-3 or TRBV12-4 with TRBJ2-7; 8 nucleotides agree with TRBD2. Specimen: peripheral blood. Here the CDR3 reads CASGSGAYYEQYF. The CDR3 DNA reads TGTGCCAGCGGTAGCGGGGCGTACTACGAGCAGTACTTC.